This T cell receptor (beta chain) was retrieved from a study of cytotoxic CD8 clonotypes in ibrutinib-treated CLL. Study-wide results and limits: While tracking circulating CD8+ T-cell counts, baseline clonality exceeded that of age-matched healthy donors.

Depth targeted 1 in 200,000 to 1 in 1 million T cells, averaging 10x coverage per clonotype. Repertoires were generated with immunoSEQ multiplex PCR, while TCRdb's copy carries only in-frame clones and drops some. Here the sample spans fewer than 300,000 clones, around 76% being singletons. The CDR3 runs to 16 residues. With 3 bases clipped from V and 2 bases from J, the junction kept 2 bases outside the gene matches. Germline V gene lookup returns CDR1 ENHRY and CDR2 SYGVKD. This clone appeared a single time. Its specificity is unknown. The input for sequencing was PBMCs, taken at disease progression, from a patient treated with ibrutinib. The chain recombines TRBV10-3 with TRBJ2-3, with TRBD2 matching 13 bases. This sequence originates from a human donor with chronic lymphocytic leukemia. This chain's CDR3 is CAISEGTSGDTDTQYF. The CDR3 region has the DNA TGTGCCATCAGTGAAGGGACTAGCGGGGACACAGATACGCAGTATTTT.